The entry below gives a single T cell receptor (beta chain) sequence along with its context. Both 60 Vbeta primers and 13 Jbeta primers went into the PCR. Profiling relied on immunoSEQ multiplex PCR, and the TCRdb table lists in-frame clones only, not all of them. The specimen's table records approximately 120,000 clones. The sample belongs to a study of cytomegalovirus exposure and HLA in healthy donors. Across the whole study: Within an early data release were about 85 million unique TCRs drawn from HLA-typed donors.

The CDR3 covers 14 residues. Germline-derived CDR1 and CDR2 are LGHNA and YSLEER. V lost 4 bases, J lost 7 bases, and 8 bases stayed unmatched. Sequencing was performed on PBMCs. The receptor's source is a man aged 25 to 40 in good health and CMV-seronegative. The chain has TRBV4-3 and TRBJ2-7, with 9 bases identical to TRBD1. The CDR3 sequence is CASSPGTGQWEQYF. The CDR3 nucleotides are TGCGCCAGCAGCCCCGGGACAGGGCAATGGGAGCAGTACTTC.